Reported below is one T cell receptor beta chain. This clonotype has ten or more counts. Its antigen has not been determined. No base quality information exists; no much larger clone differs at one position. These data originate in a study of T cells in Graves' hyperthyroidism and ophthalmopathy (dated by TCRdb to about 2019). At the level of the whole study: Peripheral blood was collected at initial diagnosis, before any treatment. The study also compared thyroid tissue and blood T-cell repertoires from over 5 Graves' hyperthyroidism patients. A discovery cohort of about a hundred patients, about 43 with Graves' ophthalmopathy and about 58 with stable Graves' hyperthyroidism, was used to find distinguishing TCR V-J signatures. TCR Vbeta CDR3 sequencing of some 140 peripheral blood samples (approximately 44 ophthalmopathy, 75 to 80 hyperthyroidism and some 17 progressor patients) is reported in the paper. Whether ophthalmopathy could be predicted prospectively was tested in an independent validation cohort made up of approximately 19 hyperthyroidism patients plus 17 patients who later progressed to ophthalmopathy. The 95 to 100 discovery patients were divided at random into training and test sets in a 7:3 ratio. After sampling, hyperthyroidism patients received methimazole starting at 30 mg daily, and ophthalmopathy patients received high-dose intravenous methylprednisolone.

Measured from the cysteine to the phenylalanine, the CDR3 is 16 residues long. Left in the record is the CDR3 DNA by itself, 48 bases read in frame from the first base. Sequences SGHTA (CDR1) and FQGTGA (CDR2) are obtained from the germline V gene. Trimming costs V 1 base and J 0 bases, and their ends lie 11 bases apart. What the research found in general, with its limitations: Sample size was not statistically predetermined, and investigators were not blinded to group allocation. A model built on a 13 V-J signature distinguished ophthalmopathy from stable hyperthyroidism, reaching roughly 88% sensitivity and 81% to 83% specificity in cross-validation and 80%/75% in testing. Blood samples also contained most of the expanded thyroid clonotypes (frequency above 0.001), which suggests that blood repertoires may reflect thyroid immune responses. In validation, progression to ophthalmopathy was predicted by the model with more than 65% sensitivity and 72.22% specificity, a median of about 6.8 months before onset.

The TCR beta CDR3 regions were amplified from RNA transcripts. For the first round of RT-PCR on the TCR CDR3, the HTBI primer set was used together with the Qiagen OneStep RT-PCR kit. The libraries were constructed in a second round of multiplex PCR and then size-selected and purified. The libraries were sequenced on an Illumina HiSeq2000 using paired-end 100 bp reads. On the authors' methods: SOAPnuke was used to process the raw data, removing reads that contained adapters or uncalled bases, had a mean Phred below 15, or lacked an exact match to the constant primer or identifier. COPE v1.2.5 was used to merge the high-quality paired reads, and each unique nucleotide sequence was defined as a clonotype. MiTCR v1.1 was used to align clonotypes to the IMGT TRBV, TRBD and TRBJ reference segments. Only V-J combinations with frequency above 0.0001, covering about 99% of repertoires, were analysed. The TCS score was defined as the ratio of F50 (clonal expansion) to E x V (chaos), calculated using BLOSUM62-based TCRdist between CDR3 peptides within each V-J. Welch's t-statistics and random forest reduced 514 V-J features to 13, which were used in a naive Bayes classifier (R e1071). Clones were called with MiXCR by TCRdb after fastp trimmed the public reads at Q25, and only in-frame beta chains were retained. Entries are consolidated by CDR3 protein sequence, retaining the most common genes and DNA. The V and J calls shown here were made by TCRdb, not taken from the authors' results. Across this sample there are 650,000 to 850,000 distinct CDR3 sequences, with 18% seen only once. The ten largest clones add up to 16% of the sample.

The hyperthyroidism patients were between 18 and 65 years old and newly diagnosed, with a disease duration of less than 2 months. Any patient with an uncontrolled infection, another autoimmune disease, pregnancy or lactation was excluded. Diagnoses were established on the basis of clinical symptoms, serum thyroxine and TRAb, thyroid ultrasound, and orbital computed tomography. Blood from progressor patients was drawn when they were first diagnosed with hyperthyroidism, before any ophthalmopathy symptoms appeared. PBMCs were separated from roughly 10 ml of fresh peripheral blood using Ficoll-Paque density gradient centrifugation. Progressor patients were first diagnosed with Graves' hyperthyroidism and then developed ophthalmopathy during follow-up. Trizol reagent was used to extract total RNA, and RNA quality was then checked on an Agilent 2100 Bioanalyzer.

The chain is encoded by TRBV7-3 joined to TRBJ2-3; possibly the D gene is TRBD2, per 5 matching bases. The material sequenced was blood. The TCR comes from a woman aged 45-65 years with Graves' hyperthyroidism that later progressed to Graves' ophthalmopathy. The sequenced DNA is TGTGCCAGCAGCTTAATAGGGAGATTGAGCACAGATACGCAGTATTTT. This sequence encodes CASSLIGRLSTDTQYF.